Listed below are T cell receptor beta chains from one sample, sequenced in a study of blood T cell repertoires in COVID-19. Profiling relied on immunoSEQ multiplex PCR, and the TCRdb table lists in-frame clones only, not all of them. The data show around 140,000 clones, over 70% seen once. Sequencing used peripheral blood. The receptors stem from a woman aged 55 to 70 with acute or convalescent COVID-19. CDR3s include the opening cysteine and the closing phenylalanine or tryptophan.

V: TRBV9; CDR3: CASSTVKPGTTYNEQFF
V: TRBV30; CDR3: CAWSFRGTDTQYF
V: TRBV2; CDR3: CASSEAGTGAGKLFF
V: TRBV28; CDR3: CASSLEETQYF
V: TRBV19; CDR3: CASSMTGTRDYEQYF
V: TRBV27; CDR3: CASSLYGRGLSYEQYF
V: TRBV2; CDR3: CASSPRTGGQPQHF
V: TRBV29-1; CDR3: CSSNRGNRETQYF
V: TRBV10-3; CDR3: CAISPTGATYEQYF
V: TRBV3-1/TRBV3-2; CDR3: CASSQLRDEQFF
V: TRBV20-1; CDR3: CSASRGTGTGEQYF
V: TRBV21-1; CDR3: CASSKGRQGLYEQYF
V: TRBV11-2; CDR3: CASSFGQGRPQYF
V: TRBV28; CDR3: CASSLYEGSSYNEQFF
V: TRBV10-2; CDR3: CASSERGRTDTQYF
V: TRBV6-5; CDR3: CASSKRLAGLYEQYF
V: TRBV7-9; CDR3: CASSSPQPGFYEQYF
V: TRBV7-2; CDR3: CASSPQRLAGVNEQFF
V: TRBV30; CDR3: CAWRGQAGNTIYF
V: TRBV7-9; CDR3: CASSLGVGAEIGNQPQHF
V: TRBV7-9; CDR3: CASSQSDEQYF
V: TRBV15; CDR3: CATNDLSGTQETQYF
V: TRBV19; CDR3: CASSFDYRQPQHF
V: TRBV9; CDR3: CASSARRGPDTQYF
V: TRBV6-5; CDR3: CASRRAEVNSPLHF
V: TRBV3-1/TRBV3-2; CDR3: CASSSSGRLAKNIQYF
V: TRBV25-1; CDR3: CASSLPTGAMYF
V: TRBV2; CDR3: CASEPAMGQGGEKLFF
V: TRBV28; CDR3: CASSPPDREDTGELFF
V: TRBV29-1; CDR3: CSVELPLAADYGYTF
V: TRBV5-8; CDR3: CASSFTSGSTDTQYF
V: TRBV7-9; CDR3: CASSFNSNQPQHF
V: TRBV15; CDR3: CATSRGTSGGPYNEQFF
V: TRBV28; CDR3: CASSTIDRAGANVLTF
V: TRBV18; CDR3: CASSPPTGNTIYF
V: TRBV3-1/TRBV3-2; CDR3: CASSHRDKGFQETQYF
V: TRBV6-4; CDR3: CASSDDSKNEQFF
V: TRBV6-1; CDR3: CASSEYWGGEQYF
V: TRBV5-1; CDR3: CASSLSGLNSGANVLTF
V: TRBV21-1; CDR3: CASSGPSGRAGDTQYF
V: TRBV6-6; CDR3: CASSYLERGLEQFF
V: TRBV5-4; CDR3: CASSWSMGQGRVTEAFF
V: TRBV6-1; CDR3: CASSETYYTF
V: TRBV2; CDR3: CASSEGSHLPQHF
V: TRBV11-2; CDR3: CASSSVAGVPQETQYF
V: TRBV18; CDR3: CASSLRTEAFF
V: TRBV25-1; CDR3: CASSAVRWTSEQFF
V: TRBV4-2; CDR3: CASSQALADYYEQYF
V: TRBV6-5; CDR3: CASRPGQGDAEKLFF